This T cell receptor beta chain was sequenced in a study of cytomegalovirus exposure and HLA in healthy donors (TCRdb year 2017). Study-level background: In an earlier analysis of under 750 of the donors, 276 Gb of sequence data and approximately 120 million unique TCR beta sequences from roughly 190 million T cells were reported. Typing coverage differed by locus: A, B, C, DRB1 and DQB1 were typed in roughly 620-630 donors, DQA1 in approximately 520, DPA1 in over 600, and DPB1 in around 440. Alongside the repertoire data, information on donor age, sex, ethnicity and CMV serostatus was compiled. To study patterns of TCR occurrence, a later analysis re-analyzed previously published TCR beta repertoires from 700 or so donors and added high-resolution HLA genotyping. To decide whether each TCR beta V gene segment behaved as functional or pseudogenic, an earlier analysis of fewer than 750 of the donors relied on high-throughput TCR beta sequencing. Rather than drawing on any new phenotypic data, the later analysis identified candidate immune exposures from TCR beta sequences and the way those sequences occurred across donors. HLA typing included class I and class II loci at four-digit resolution. Of the roughly 400 genotyped donors, approximately 83% fell in the genetic ancestry cluster associated with self-reported Caucasian donors. Roughly 300 gigabases of sequencing data and around 80 million unique TCR sequences made up an early release that covered around 640 HLA-typed donors. A later genetic analysis used genome-wide SNP genotypes for about 65% of the roughly 670 donors, treating that subset as a discovery cohort. About five DR-DQ haplotypes were handled as single units for association and clustering, since linkage in the cohort was strong. To predict cytomegalovirus infection status, the study brought together high-throughput TCR immunosequencing, statistical association of individual TCRs with disease status, and machine learning. The study profiled the T cell repertoires of 500 to 800 subjects by immunosequencing and related them to cytomegalovirus serostatus. Besides the first cohort of approximately 710 subjects, a separate validation cohort made up of some 110 different subjects was used. The aim of the study was to test whether cataloging public T cell receptors could identify signatures of past pathogen exposure. All discovery cohort repertoires had been generated using a single sequencing platform. On average, around 230,000 unique TCR beta nucleotide sequences were sequenced per donor among a few hundred genotyped donors of the cohort, with roughly 19% of those sequences being non-productive.

Its CDR3 holds 15 amino acids, cysteine through phenylalanine. Solely the CDR3 DNA is kept, with 45 bases framed from the first base. CDR1 SGHRS and CDR2 YFSETQ are derived from the germline V gene. Trimming removed 4 bases from V and 0 bases from J, leaving 10 bases between the germline ends. Overall study results and their limits: According to a later analysis, most CMV-associated TCR beta chains appeared to be HLA-restricted, and the HLA associations seemed to be driven largely by CMV exposure. In a later analysis, TCR association rates were found to vary across HLA loci, with the most associated TCRs seen for DRB1 alleles and the fewest for HLA-C alleles. This cohort had only TCR beta chains sequenced, and the lack of alpha or paired-chain data limited which features could be detected. A later analysis reported that several top co-occurrence clusters appeared linked to parvovirus B19, influenza, CMV and Epstein-Barr virus. Roughly uniform sequencing depth across donors was assumed in presence/absence analyses, although this assumption may not hold. CMV serostatus was the only immune exposure information available for the cohort. The classifier was reported to diagnose cytomegalovirus status with high specificity and sensitivity in both the original and validation cohorts. Most TCR sequences were seen in very few donors, while some public TCRs were found in many individuals. Linkage disequilibrium might explain the correlated functional status among segregating V segments, but an unknown experimental factor could not be ruled out. HLA typing was unavailable for some donors at each locus, so association tests used only the typed subset. An earlier analysis of around 600 of the donors showed that most TCR beta V segments appeared in productive rearrangements either about 87% or about 30% of the time, which broadly matched IMGT annotations. In a later analysis, HLA-associated TCR beta chains showed more clonal expansion and lower generation probabilities than non-associated chains that were equally common. Some IMGT-functional V segments, including TRBV6-2 and TRBV6-3, could not be told apart with the 87-base-pair reads, so those segments were excluded. According to the authors, the approach could potentially be generalized to other disease states and immunological phenotypes. In a later analysis, some 18,000 TCR beta sequences were associated with specific HLA alleles at a false discovery rate of 0.05. The study gave a list of some 150 TCR beta chains associated with cytomegalovirus. A group of highly shared sequence variants was considered likely to be a technical artifact of the sequencing pipeline. Strong co-occurrence of HLA alleles, especially DR and DQ, made assigning TCR associations to individual alleles difficult. A later genetic analysis reported fewer N-insertions in productive TCRs among donors in an Asian-associated ancestry cluster than the roughly 700-donor mean. The earlier analysis of nearly 600 of the donors excluded some 16 rarely observed V segments, including chromosome 9 orphons, because counts were too low. A few of the identified cytomegalovirus-associated TCR beta chains were confirmed in vitro to be specific for cytomegalovirus antigens. An association between a missense DCLRE1C variant and V-gene and J-gene trimming of TCR beta chains was found in a later genetic analysis and replicated in an independent cohort. A further reported finding was that TCR beta sequences accurately predicted the HLA-A and HLA-B alleles for most subjects in the first cohort.

There are a few counts of this clone. Its antigen has not been determined. Base-call qualities are not available, and no considerably larger clone is one nucleotide away. The library was prepared using the immunoSEQ multiplex PCR assay. The multiplex PCR relied on a mix of 60 forward primers for TCR Vbeta segments and 13 reverse primers for TCR Jbeta segments. Amplification of the CDR3 region of rearranged TCR beta genes was performed with a multiplex PCR assay on genomic DNA. Amplified TCR beta libraries were sequenced as 87-base-pair reads on the Illumina HiSeq System. As for the authors' bioinformatics: Across the 700 or so repertoires, a later analysis counted 78 million or so unique TCR beta chains, about 10 million of which were shared by at least two donors. Raw reads were error-corrected and collapsed into unique sequences by a nearest-neighbor algorithm in which closely related sequences were merged to remove PCR and sequencing errors. CDR3 sequences were aligned to IMGT reference sequences to assign V, D and J gene segments. For a sequence to be retained, a match of at least six nucleotides was required to both a V gene segment and a J gene segment. Rearrangements were classified as productive when the CDR3 lacked stop codons and remained in frame with V and J, and all other rearrangements were classified as non-productive. CDR3 was defined by IMGT convention, running from the second conserved V-encoded cysteine to the conserved J-encoded phenylalanine. The earlier analysis of about 590 of the donors excluded sequences that lacked an unambiguous match to a single V gene segment. In an earlier analysis of a few hundred of the donors, a V segment was called functional when productive rearrangements were above 56.7%, and segregating when the standard deviation between donors exceeded 5%. A statistical classification framework was built for diagnosing cytomegalovirus status from the catalog of TCR beta chain sequences. In a later analysis, TCR nucleotide sequences were compared against IMGT/GENE-DB human TR gene sequences so that V and J genes could be assigned. In a later analysis, CDR3 sequences and most-parsimonious VDJ recombination scenarios were assigned using the TCRdist pipeline. In a later analysis, every TCR beta chain was defined by the combination of its CDR3 amino acid sequence and its V-gene family, and reads without a unique V-gene family were dropped. A later analysis removed 592 highly shared, low-generation-probability nucleotide sequences to deal with suspected cross-contamination and a sequencing artifact. For each public chain, a later analysis derived a clonal expansion index from normalized ranks of inferred template counts within each repertoire. In a later analysis, generation probabilities were computed using a VDJ recombination model fitted to out-of-frame rearrangements, and the results were checked against IGoR. In a later analysis, hypergeometric tests were used to score TCR-TCR, TCR-HLA and TCR-CMV co-occurrence, with a repertoire-size bias correction applied to TCR pairs. A later analysis estimated false discovery rates by permuting HLA or CMV assignments 20 times. A later analysis grouped co-occurring TCRs with DBSCAN, adding TCRdist sequence similarity when clustering within HLA-allele-positive subsets. Repertoires with fewer than 30,000 or more than 120,000 public chains, plus five repertoires with anomalous nucleotide sharing, were excluded from co-occurrence clustering. As stored in TCRdb, this immuneACCESS dataset retains in-frame rearrangements with V and J assigned. A fraction of the clones does not appear; measured against another copy, unresolved V genes explain less than half of the discrepancy, and the remainder lacks a known reason. V and J calls and clone size are those listed in that table; D and trimming were worked out from the DNA. Recorded for this sample are some 90,000 clones; 80% of them occurred a single time. The top ten clones comprise about 30% of the sample.

The cohort consisted of 666 healthy bone marrow donors. At the time of sampling, all cohort members were nominally healthy, though unrecorded immune exposures were likely present. The donor was CMV seropositive and belonged to the group of some 290 seropositive cohort members. Each donor provided a peripheral blood sample, and peripheral blood mononuclear cells were used for TCR beta sequencing. Genomic DNA extraction from the blood cell samples was performed with the Qiagen DNeasy Blood Extraction Kit. Sequencing was carried out using PBMCs. The sequence links TRBV5-1 to TRBJ2-2; confidence is insufficient to name the D gene. The clonotype was recovered from a man between 45 and 60 years old in good health and CMV-seropositive. The CDR3 protein: CASSPGAANTGELFF. The base sequence is TGCGCCAGCAGCCCTGGAGCTGCGAACACCGGGGAGCTGTTTTTT.